This T cell receptor beta chain was recovered during a study of blood T cell repertoires in COVID-19. About the study: Sites in the United States, Italy and Spain provided acute and convalescent COVID-19 samples. Sample material is recorded as cDNA or gDNA derived from T cells, B-cell-depleted T cells, or PBMCs.

Germline loops: CDR1 SEHNR, CDR2 FQNEAQ (reference sequence). The CDR3 is made up of 14 amino acids. Trimming removed 3 bases from V and 1 base from J; junction bases left unmatched: 1. Per the original data handling: Estimation of nucleated cell counts relied on the amplification of reference gene primers. Using immunoSEQ multiplex PCR, the repertoire was profiled, and TCRdb retains in-frame clones only, with some absent. V and J calls and clone size are copied from that table; D and trimming were computed from the DNA. The table includes around 80,000 clones, over 70% detected once. Sequencing was carried out using peripheral blood. The receptor comes from a man aged 50 to 60 with active or convalescent COVID-19. The chain is built from TRBV7-9 and TRBJ2-5; 8 bases line up with TRBD2. CDR3 bases: TGTGCCAGCAGCTTTCTAGCGGGCCAAGAGACCCAGTACTTC. Translating it yields CASSFLAGQETQYF.